A single sample gave rise to the 8 T cell receptor beta chains below, sequenced in a study of shared clonotypes between healthy human individuals. CD8 cells regarded as naive lacked CD45RO, were positively chosen for CCR7, and omitted terminally differentiated effector memory CD45RA+ cells. Assay: immunoSEQ multiplex PCR; the TCRdb copy retains only in-frame clones and omits some. The sample records some 2 million clones, about 95% being singletons. Sequencing input: naive CD8+ T cells sorted from blood. The receptor set was obtained from a man aged 18 to 35 in good health.

CDR3 sequence: CASSSIYGTEFNQPQHF. DNA of the CDR3: TGTGCCAGCAGTTCAATTTACGGGACAGAATTCAATCAGCCCCAGCATTTT. The J gene is TRBJ1-5, the V gene TRBV27; 7 bases align to TRBD1. This CDR3 spans 17 amino acids. CDR1 is MNHEY, CDR2 SMNVEV, per germline (reference sequence). The V and J ends lost 4 bases and 3 bases, in that order; junction bases with no gene match: 12.

The table lists this clone with a count of one. The V gene is TRBV19, the J gene TRBJ2-7; no clear D. There are 13 residues in the CDR3. The germline V and J ends were trimmed by 5 bases and 0 bases, with 8 bases remaining between them. Germline V gene sequence: CDR1 LNHDA, CDR2 SQIVND (reference sequence). The DNA for the CDR3 is TGTGCCAGTAGTCTCTCCACCTCCTACGAGCAGTACTTC. Residues: CASSLSTSYEQYF.

The chain is built from TRBV28 and TRBJ1-5; D is ambiguous. Per germline, CDR1 MDHEN and CDR2 SYDVKM. Between the trimmed V and J ends, which lost 3 bases and 3 bases, there was a span of 6 bases. The CDR3 loop spans 13 amino acids. CDR3 DNA: TGTGCCAGCAGTTTGACAAACAATCAGCCCCAGCATTTT. Translating it yields CASSLTNNQPQHF.

This chain links TRBV7-9 with TRBJ2-5; 8 nucleotides line up with TRBD2. V shed 3 bases and J 3 bases; nucleotides not matched to a gene: 6. The CDR3 consists of 15 residues. Germline CDR1 and CDR2: SEHNR and FQNEAQ (reference sequence). In DNA, the CDR3 is TGTGCCAGCAGCTTTTCGACTAGCGCTAAAGAGACCCAGTACTTC. Translated: CASSFSTSAKETQYF.

V gene TRBV4-3 combines with J gene TRBJ2-3, with D possibly being TRBD2 (6 bases). Germline V lookup: CDR1 LGHNA, CDR2 YSLEER. Trimming pared 0 bases from V and 1 base from J, leaving 11 bases between. The CDR3 has 16 residues. In DNA form, the CDR3 reads TGCGCCAGCAGCCAAGACGGGGCTAGCGGCACAGATACGCAGTATTTT. It codes for CASSQDGASGTDTQYF.

The CDR3 coding sequence is TGTGCCAGCAGTTCACGACAGGGTTACAACAATGAGCAGTTCTTC. This codes for CASSSRQGYNNEQFF. The chain links TRBV27 to TRBJ2-1, with 7 bases aligning to TRBD1. Per the germline V gene, CDR1 is MNHEY and CDR2 is SMNVEV (reference sequence). The V segment lost 4 bases and the J segment 5 bases; nucleotides outside the gene matches: 8. This CDR3 comprises 15 residues.

Only one count was recorded for this clone. This chain links TRBV11-2 with TRBJ2-1; D might be TRBD2 (5 bases). There are 14 residues in the CDR3. Germline V lookup: CDR1 SGHAT, CDR2 FQNNGV. The V gene lost 5 bases and the J gene lost 5 bases, with 13 bases spanning the gap. This CDR3 is CASSHFGLHNEQFF. In nucleotides, the CDR3 is TGTGCCAGCAGCCACTTCGGACTCCACAATGAGCAGTTCTTC.

The chain employs TRBV27 and TRBJ2-1, with 8 bases that match TRBD1. The germline gives CDR1 MNHEY, CDR2 SMNVEV (reference sequence). Trimming took 2 bases from V and 4 from J; bases not matched to a gene: 7. This CDR3 is 16 amino acids long. The CDR3 DNA reads TGTGCCAGCAGTTTAGGGACAGGTGGGGGTTACAATGAGCAGTTCTTC. Its translation is CASSLGTGGGYNEQFF.